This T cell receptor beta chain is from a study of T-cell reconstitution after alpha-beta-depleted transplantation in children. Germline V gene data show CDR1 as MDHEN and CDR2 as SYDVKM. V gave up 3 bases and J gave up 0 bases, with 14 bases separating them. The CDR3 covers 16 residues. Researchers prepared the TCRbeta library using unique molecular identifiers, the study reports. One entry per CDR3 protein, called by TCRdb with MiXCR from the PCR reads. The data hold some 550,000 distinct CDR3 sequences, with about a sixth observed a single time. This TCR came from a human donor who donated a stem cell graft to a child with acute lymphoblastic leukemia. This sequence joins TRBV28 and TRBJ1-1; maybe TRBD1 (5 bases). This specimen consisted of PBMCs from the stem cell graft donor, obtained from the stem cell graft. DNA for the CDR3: TGTGCCAGCAGTTTCGCCTTGGCAGGGCTGAACACTGAAGCTTTCTTT. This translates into CASSFALAGLNTEAFF. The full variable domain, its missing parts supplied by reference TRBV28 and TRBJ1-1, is DVKVTQSSRYLVKRTGEKVFLECVQDMDHENMFWYRQDPGLGLRLIYFSYDVKMKEKGDIPEGYSVSREKKERFSLILESASTNQTSMYLCASSFALAGLNTEAFFGQGTRLTVV.